This TCR beta chain was documented in a study of shared clonotypes between healthy human individuals. The study's findings and limits: Naive subsets typically showed greater estimated richness than memory subsets. When compared with the clonotypes that were shared by all four sorted-subset donors, the non-shared clonotypes turned out to have lower generation probabilities.

Assay: immunoSEQ multiplex PCR; the TCRdb copy retains only in-frame clones and omits some. Here the sample spans around 2,000,000 clones, about 95% being singletons. This clone came up a few times. The antigen remains unidentified. The CDR3 is made up of 13 amino acids. Germline V CDR1 and CDR2: SGHDT, YYEEEE. V lost 0 bases, J lost 7 bases, and 11 bases lay in between. Naive-designated CD8 cells lacked CD45RO, were positively enriched for CCR7, and omitted terminally differentiated effector memory CD45RA+ cells. Material for sequencing was naive CD8+ T cells sorted from blood. This clonotype originated in a man in his late teens or twenties in good health. V and J are TRBV5-6 and TRBJ2-7; a weak D match, TRBD2 (5 bases). The CDR3 loop is CASSLGLSGEQYF. The CDR3 nucleotides read TGTGCCAGCAGCTTGGGGCTCTCGGGAGAGCAGTACTTC.